The clone carrying this TCR beta chain appeared a single time. No antigen is known for it. This record comes from a study of CD8+CD57+ T cells in acquired aplastic anemia. Notes on the study in general: Patients and controls had in common some 30 CD8+ CDR3 sequences.

Investigators profiled TCR beta VDJ and CDR3 from genomic DNA template. MiXCR was run by TCRdb on the reads, yielding one entry per CDR3 protein. The top ten hold over 25% of the sample, which has a few hundred thousand distinct CDR3 sequences, over 60% seen once. Germline V gene data show CDR1 as SGHRS and CDR2 as YFSETQ. CDR3 size: 14 residues. V dropped 4 bases and J dropped 0; count of bases not matched to a gene: 3. The chain employs TRBV5-1 and TRBJ2-7, with 8 bases aligning to TRBD2. Sequencing input: sorted CD4+, CD8+, or CD8+CD57+ T cells (not recorded which) from PBMCs. This receptor was obtained from a human donor in good health. In DNA form, the CDR3 reads TGCGCCAGCAGCGCCGGGGGGGCCTCCTACGAGCAGTACTTC. Residues: CASSAGGASYEQYF.